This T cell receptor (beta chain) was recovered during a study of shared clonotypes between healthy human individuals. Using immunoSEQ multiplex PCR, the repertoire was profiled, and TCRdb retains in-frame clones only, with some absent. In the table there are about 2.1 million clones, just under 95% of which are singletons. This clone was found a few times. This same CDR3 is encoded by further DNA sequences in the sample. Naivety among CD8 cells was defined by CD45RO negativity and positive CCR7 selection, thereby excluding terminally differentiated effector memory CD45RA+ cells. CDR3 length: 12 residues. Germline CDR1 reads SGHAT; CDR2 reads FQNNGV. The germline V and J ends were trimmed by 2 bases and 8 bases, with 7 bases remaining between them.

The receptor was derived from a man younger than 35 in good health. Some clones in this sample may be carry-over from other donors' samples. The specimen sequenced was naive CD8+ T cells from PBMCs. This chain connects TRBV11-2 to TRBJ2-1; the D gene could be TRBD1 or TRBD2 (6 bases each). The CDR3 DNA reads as TGTGCCAGCAGCTTAAGGGGGGATGAGCAGTTCTTC. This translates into CASSLRGDEQFF.